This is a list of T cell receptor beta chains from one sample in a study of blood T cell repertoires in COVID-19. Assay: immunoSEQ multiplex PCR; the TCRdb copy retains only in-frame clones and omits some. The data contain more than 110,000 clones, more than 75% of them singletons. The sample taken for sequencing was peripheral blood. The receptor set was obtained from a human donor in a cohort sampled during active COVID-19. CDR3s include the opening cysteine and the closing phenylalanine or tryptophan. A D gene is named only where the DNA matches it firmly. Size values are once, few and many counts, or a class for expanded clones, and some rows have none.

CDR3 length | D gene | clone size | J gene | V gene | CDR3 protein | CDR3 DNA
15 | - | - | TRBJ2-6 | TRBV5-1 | CASSFRGLGANVLTF | TGCGCCAGCAGCTTTCGGGGGTTAGGGGCCAACGTCCTGACTTTC
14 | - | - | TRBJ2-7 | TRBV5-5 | CASSSPGHTYEQYF | TGTGCCAGCAGTTCTCCGGGACACACCTACGAGCAGTACTTC
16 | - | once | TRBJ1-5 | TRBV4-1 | CASSQDLTVSNQPQHF | TGCGCCAGCAGCCAAGATTTGACAGTCAGCAATCAGCCCCAGCATTTT
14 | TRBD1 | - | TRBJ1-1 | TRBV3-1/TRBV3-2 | CASSRTGGGTEAFF | TGTGCCAGCAGCCGGACAGGGGGTGGGACTGAAGCTTTCTTT
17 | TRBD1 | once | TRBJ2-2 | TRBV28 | CASSFGPGQGSFGELFF | TGTGCCAGCAGTTTCGGGCCGGGACAGGGGTCGTTCGGGGAGCTGTTTTTT
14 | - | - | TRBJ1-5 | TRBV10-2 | CASSGASGVQPQHF | TGCGCCAGCAGTGGGGCCTCGGGGGTTCAGCCCCAGCATTTT
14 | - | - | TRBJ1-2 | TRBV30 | CAWSPTGTRYGYTF | TGTGCCTGGAGCCCTACCGGGACAAGGTATGGCTACACCTTC
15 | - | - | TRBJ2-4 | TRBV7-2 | CASSLGGRVANIQYF | TGTGCCAGCAGCTTAGGCGGCAGGGTAGCAAACATTCAGTACTTC
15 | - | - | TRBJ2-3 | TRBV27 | CASSLSGGITDTQYF | TGTGCCAGCAGTTTATCGGGGGGTATTACAGATACGCAGTATTTT
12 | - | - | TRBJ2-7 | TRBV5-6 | CASSLGANEQYF | TGTGCCAGCAGCTTGGGAGCCAATGAGCAGTACTTC
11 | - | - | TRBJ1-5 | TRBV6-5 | CASSPGEAQHF | TGTGCCAGCAGCCCCGGCGAGGCCCAGCATTTT
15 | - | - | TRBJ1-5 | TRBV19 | CASSIGSFSNQPQHF | TGTGCCAGTAGTATAGGGAGTTTTAGCAATCAGCCCCAGCATTTT
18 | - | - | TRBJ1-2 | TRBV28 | CASSSRHWTDRYAYGYTF | TGTGCCAGCAGTTCCCGGCACTGGACAGACCGTTACGCCTATGGCTACACCTTC
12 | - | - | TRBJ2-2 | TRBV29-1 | CSVGSGAGELFF | TGCAGCGTTGGTTCCGGAGCCGGGGAGCTGTTTTTT
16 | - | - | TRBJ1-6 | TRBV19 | CASSIARSNYNSPLHF | TGTGCCAGTAGTATCGCCAGATCCAACTATAATTCACCCCTCCACTTT
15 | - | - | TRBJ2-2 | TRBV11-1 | CASSFGGPRSGELFF | TGTGCCAGCAGCTTTGGAGGGCCGAGGAGCGGGGAGCTGTTTTTT
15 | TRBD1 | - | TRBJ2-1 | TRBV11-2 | CASSLRDSSYNEQFF | TGTGCCAGCAGCTTAAGGGACAGTTCCTACAATGAGCAGTTCTTC
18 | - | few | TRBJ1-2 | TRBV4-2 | CASSQDLGTGTTNYGYTF | TGTGCCAGCAGCCAAGATCTCGGAACAGGAACAACTAACTATGGCTACACCTTC
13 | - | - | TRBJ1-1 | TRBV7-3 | CASSLYTQGEAFF | TGTGCCAGCAGCCTCTACACTCAGGGGGAAGCTTTCTTT
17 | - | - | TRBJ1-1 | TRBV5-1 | CASSLDFRGPSYTEAFF | TGCGCCAGCAGCTTGGATTTCAGGGGCCCATCCTACACTGAAGCTTTCTTT
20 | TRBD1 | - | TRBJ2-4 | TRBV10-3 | CAISDFTDRGIVLAKNIQYF | TGTGCCATCAGTGACTTTACGGACAGGGGGATAGTTCTAGCCAAAAACATTCAGTACTTC
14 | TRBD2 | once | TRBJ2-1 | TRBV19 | CASSTPGLAREQFF | TGTGCCAGTAGTACACCTGGACTAGCACGAGAGCAGTTCTTC
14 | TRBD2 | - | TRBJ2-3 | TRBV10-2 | CATNSGGRADTQYF | TGCGCCACCAATAGCGGGGGGCGGGCAGATACGCAGTATTTT
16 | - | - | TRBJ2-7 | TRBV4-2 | CASSQEWGGGRGEQYF | TGTGCCAGCAGCCAAGAATGGGGCGGGGGCCGAGGCGAGCAGTACTTC
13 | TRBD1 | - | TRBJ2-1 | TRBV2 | CASKRQGAYEQFF | TGTGCCAGCAAGAGGCAGGGGGCTTATGAGCAGTTCTTC
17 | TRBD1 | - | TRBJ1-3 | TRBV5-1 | CASSYNPRTGSGNTIYF | TGCGCCAGCAGCTATAACCCCCGGACAGGGAGCGGAAACACCATATATTTT
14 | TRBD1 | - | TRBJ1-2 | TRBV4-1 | CASSQDGAGGGYTF | TGCGCCAGCAGCCAAGATGGCGCAGGGGGGGGCTACACCTTC
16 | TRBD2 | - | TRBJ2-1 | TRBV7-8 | CASSLPIAGAYNEQFF | TGTGCCAGCAGCTTACCCATAGCGGGAGCCTACAATGAGCAGTTCTTC
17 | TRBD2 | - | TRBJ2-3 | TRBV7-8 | CASSPSLVASGENTQYF | TGTGCCAGCAGCCCCTCCCTGGTGGCTAGCGGGGAGAATACGCAGTATTTT
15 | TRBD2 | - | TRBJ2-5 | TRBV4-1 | CASSPLGEGAGTQYF | TGCGCCAGCAGCCCCCTAGGGGAGGGAGCAGGGACCCAGTACTTC
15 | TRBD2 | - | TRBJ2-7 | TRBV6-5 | CASRPGTSGRNEQYF | TGTGCCAGCAGACCCGGGACTAGCGGGAGAAACGAGCAGTACTTC
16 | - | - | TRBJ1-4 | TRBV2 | CASSERAQGFGEKLFF | TGTGCCAGCAGTGAAAGAGCCCAGGGGTTCGGGGAAAAACTGTTTTTT
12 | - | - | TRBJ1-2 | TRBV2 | CASRGNPPGYTF | TGTGCCTCCCGGGGGAATCCGCCCGGCTACACCTTC
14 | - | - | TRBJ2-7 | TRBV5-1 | CASSRLQTSDEQYF | TGCGCCAGCAGCCGCCTCCAGACTAGTGACGAGCAGTACTTC
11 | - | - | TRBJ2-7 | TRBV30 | CALGRSYEQYF | TGTGCCCTGGGCCGCTCCTACGAGCAGTACTTC
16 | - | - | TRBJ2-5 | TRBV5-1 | CASISGKGGLQETQYF | TGCGCCAGCATCTCAGGCAAGGGGGGGCTCCAAGAGACCCAGTACTTC
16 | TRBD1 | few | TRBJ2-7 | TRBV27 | CASSLSVRTGFYEQYF | TGTGCCAGCAGTTTATCTGTCCGGACAGGGTTCTACGAGCAGTACTTC
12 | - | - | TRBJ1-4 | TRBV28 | CASSPSVEKLFF | TGTGCCAGCAGCCCCTCGGTTGAAAAACTGTTTTTT